This TCR beta chain derives from a study of post-analysis software for immune sequencing data. Overall study: Multiple sclerosis in the patients followed relapsing-remitting, secondary progressive and progressive-relapsing courses. Study-level findings and limits: Samples sharing a preparation batch grouped tightly together when assessed by F measure. In patients, about five TRBV segments were more frequent than in controls, with TRBV5-6, TRBV5-1 and TRBV20-1 among them.

Germline V gene sequence: CDR1 SGHRS, CDR2 YFSETQ. The V end was cut by 0 bases, the J end by 6 bases, with 19 bases between. The CDR3 has 17 amino acids. On this clonotype: Its antigen is as yet unknown.

Presence of unique molecular identifiers characterized the TCR beta cDNA libraries. From roughly 1 to 10 million T cells, roughly 0.5 million cDNA molecules were obtained. One entry per CDR3 protein results from TCRdb running MiXCR on the PCR reads. The data hold 400,000 to 500,000 distinct CDR3 sequences, with approximately 39% observed a single time. Sequencing input: blood. The genes are TRBV5-1 and TRBJ1-3, with D unclear. The sequence came from a girl aged 2 to 9 with multiple sclerosis. For the CDR3, the DNA is TGCGCCAGCAGCTTGGGCCCAGCACGGCGGGGAGTAAACACCATATATTTT. Amino acids: CASSLGPARRGVNTIYF.